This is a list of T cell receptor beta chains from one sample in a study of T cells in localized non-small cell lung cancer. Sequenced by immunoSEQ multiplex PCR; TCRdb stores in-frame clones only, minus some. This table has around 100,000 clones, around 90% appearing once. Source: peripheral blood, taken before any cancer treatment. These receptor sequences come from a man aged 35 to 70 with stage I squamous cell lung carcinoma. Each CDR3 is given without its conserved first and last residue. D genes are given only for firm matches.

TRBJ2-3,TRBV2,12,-,ASSSRSISDTQY
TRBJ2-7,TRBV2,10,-,ASSLSSYEQY
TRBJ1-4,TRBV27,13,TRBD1,ASKITGDSYEKLF
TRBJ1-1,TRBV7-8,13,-,ASRYITPGNTEAF
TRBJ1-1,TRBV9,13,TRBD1,ASSVEGTGNTEAF
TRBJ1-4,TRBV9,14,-,ASSAFPGRSNEKLF
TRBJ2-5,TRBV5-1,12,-,ASKQGGQGETQY
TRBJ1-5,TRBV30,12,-,AWSLTVSNQPQH
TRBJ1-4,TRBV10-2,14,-,ASSAGLRAPNEKLF
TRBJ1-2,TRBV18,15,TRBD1,ASSQTGQTFGEAGYT
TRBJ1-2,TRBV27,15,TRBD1,ASSPGGTGPKNYGYT
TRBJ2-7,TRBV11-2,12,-,ASSLVAAIYEQY
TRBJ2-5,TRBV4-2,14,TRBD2,ASSQALAGGPETQY
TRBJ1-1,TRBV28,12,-,ASSFGGLGAEAF
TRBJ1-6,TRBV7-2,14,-,ASSLARGSYNSPLH
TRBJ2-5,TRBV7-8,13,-,ASSLGLGNQETQY
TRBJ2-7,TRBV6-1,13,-,ASSEAEQTSYEQY
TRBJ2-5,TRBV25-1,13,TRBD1,ASSPRQGVGETQY
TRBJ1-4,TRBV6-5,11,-,ASSGETNEKLF